Below are 8 T cell receptor beta chains sequenced from a single sample in a study of shared T cell receptors in the human thymus. The assay was immunoSEQ multiplex PCR, and TCRdb's table has in-frame clones only and misses some. The sample includes about 500,000 clones, roughly 74% of them seen just once. The same data also contributed to another study, on human thymus T cells.

Sequenced material: thymocytes. These receptors all come from a boy under two years old with a congenital heart defect.

V is TRBV12-5 and J is TRBJ2-1; 9 bases map to TRBD2. Germline loops: CDR1 LGHNT, CDR2 FRNRAP. This CDR3 is built from 15 residues. The J segment lost 5 bases and the V segment lost 5 bases, leaving 7 bases of the junction unmatched. The CDR3 protein is CASGLAREGHNEQFF. The CDR3 nucleotides are TGTGCTAGTGGTCTAGCGCGGGAGGGCCACAATGAGCAGTTCTTC.

The rearrangement uses TRBV15 and TRBJ1-2, with unresolved D. The CDR3 has 16 residues. Germline-derived CDR1 and CDR2 are LNHNV and YYDKDF (reference sequence). Trimming left V 3 bases short and J 4 bases short, with 18 bases between. The CDR3 sequence is CATSSAGLKRAYGYTF. The CDR3 bases are TGTGCCACCAGCAGTGCAGGACTTAAAAGGGCCTATGGCTACACCTTC.

V gene TRBV14 combines with J gene TRBJ1-4; D may be TRBD1 (5 bases). From germline, CDR1 is SGHDN and CDR2 FVKESK. Trimming took off 2 bases at V and 5 bases at J, with 12 bases between the two ends. The CDR3 is made up of 15 amino acids. CDR3 DNA sequence: TGTGCCAGCAGCCAAATTCGGGCAGGGAATGAAAAACTGTTTTTT. It specifies CASSQIRAGNEKLFF.

V is TRBV7-8 and J is TRBJ2-7, with TRBD2 identical over 13 bases. The V gene's germline CDR1 is SGHVS and CDR2 FQNEAQ. The V and J ends lost 3 bases and 0 bases, in that order; junction bases with no gene match: 17. CDR3 length: 21 amino acids. CDR3 region: CASSFANLGLAGEGSSYEQYF. CDR3 nucleotides: TGTGCCAGCAGCTTCGCGAACCTCGGACTAGCGGGAGAAGGGAGCTCCTACGAGCAGTACTTC.

The gene calls are TRBV4-3 and TRBJ1-3; 8 positions match TRBD1. V was pared by 0 bases and J by 0 bases, with 13 bases of the junction left unmatched. From germline, CDR1 is LGHNA and CDR2 YSLEER. This CDR3 has 20 amino acids. The CDR3 DNA follows: TGCGCCAGCAGCCAAGATTTTGGGACAGGAGTTCCGCTCTCTGGAAACACCATATATTTT. Translated, it gives CASSQDFGTGVPLSGNTIYF.

The rearrangement uses TRBV5-4 and TRBJ2-2; D is perhaps TRBD2 (5 bases). The CDR3 runs to 15 residues. V was shortened by 4 bases and J by 0 bases, with 10 bases between the two germline ends. CDR1 SGHNT and CDR2 YYREEE come from the germline V gene (reference sequence). This CDR3 reads CASSPGVSNTGELFF. For the CDR3, the DNA is TGTGCCAGCAGCCCCGGGGTGTCGAACACCGGGGAGCTGTTTTTT.

The rearrangement uses TRBV30 and TRBJ1-1; 7 bases agree with TRBD1. V trimming: 4 bases; J trimming: 5 bases; junction bases outside the gene matches: 10. The length of the CDR3 is 14 residues. The germline V gene has CDR1 GTSNPN and CDR2 SVGIG (reference sequence). CDR3 loop: CAWTRDSYWTEAFF. DNA for the CDR3: TGTGCCTGGACCCGGGACAGCTACTGGACTGAAGCTTTCTTT.

The CDR3 nucleotides read TGTGCCAGCAGCGTAGCCACCCCCGGGGAAGGCTACAATGAGCAGTTCTTC. It translates to CASSVATPGEGYNEQFF. The chain links TRBV9 to TRBJ2-1, with a tentative D call TRBD2 (5 bases). This CDR3 is 17 amino acids long. The germline CDR1 and CDR2 sequences are SGDLS and YYNGEE. V lost 0 bases, J lost 3 bases, and 16 bases lay in between. Filled out from reference TRBV9 and TRBJ2-1, the complete variable domain reads DSGVTQTPKHLITATGQRVTLRCSPRSGDLSVYWYQQSLDQGLQFLIQYYNGEERAKGNILERFSAQQFPDLHSELNLSSLELGDSALYFCASSVATPGEGYNEQFFGPGTRLTVL.